This T cell receptor beta chain was identified in a study of blood T cell repertoires in COVID-19. Trimming took 8 bases from V and 2 from J, leaving 12 bases between them. The CDR3 loop spans 13 amino acids. Repertoires were generated with immunoSEQ multiplex PCR, while TCRdb's copy carries only in-frame clones and drops some. The table lists about 65,000 clones, roughly 92% of them singletons, with about 2.6% in the top ten. Regarding this clone: Other nucleotide sequences in the sample specify the same CDR3.

The clonotype comes from a man in his 70s with active COVID-19. Sequenced input: peripheral blood. This chain connects TRBV12-3 or TRBV12-4 to TRBJ1-1; possibly TRBD1 for D (6 bases). CDR3 DNA sequence: TGTGCCAGCTCCGGACAGCTTAACACTGAAGCTTTCTTT. As protein: CASSGQLNTEAFF.